The rows below give T cell receptor beta chains drawn from one sample of a study of OX40 agonist ivuxolimab in advanced cancers. Assay used: immunoSEQ multiplex PCR; TCRdb lists only in-frame clones, some missing. The sample has about 93,000 clones, about 90% seen once. The specimen comprised CD4+ or CD8+ T cells sorted from blood, sampled in a trial of the OX40 agonist ivuxolimab. The receptor set was obtained from an adult with an advanced solid tumor such as melanoma, head and neck, liver or kidney cancer. CDR3s include the opening cysteine and the closing phenylalanine or tryptophan. The order of the fields is V gene, D gene, J gene, clone size, CDR3 DNA, CDR3 protein. D genes are given only for firm matches. Rows give clone size only sometimes, using once, few, many, or a class for an expanded clone.

TRBV2	TRBD1	TRBJ2-7	-	TGTGCCAGCAGTGATCCCCAGGGGGCATCCTACGAGCAGTACTTC	CASSDPQGASYEQYF
TRBV5-4	TRBD1	TRBJ1-1	few	TGTGCCAGCAGCTTGGCCGGGACAGCCAACACTGAAGCTTTCTTT	CASSLAGTANTEAFF
TRBV29-1	-	TRBJ2-1	-	TGCAGCGTTGTCGGGGGCGATGAGCAGTTCTTC	CSVVGGDEQFF
TRBV27	TRBD2	TRBJ2-2	once	TGTGCCAGCGCCGGCCGGGGGGCGAACACCGGGGAGCTGTTTTTT	CASAGRGANTGELFF
TRBV5-5	TRBD1	TRBJ2-7	-	TGTGCCAGCAGCTTGGGACAGGGTGACGAGCAGTACTTC	CASSLGQGDEQYF
TRBV18	-	TRBJ1-3	once	TGTGCCAGCTCAGCGACACAGGGCCACTCTGGAAACACCATATATTTT	CASSATQGHSGNTIYF
TRBV5-4	-	TRBJ2-7	-	TGTGCCAGCAGTCCTCCCGGGCGCTCCTACGAGCAGTACTTC	CASSPPGRSYEQYF
TRBV7-9	-	TRBJ1-2	-	TGTGCCAGCAGCTTACAGGGAAATAACTATGGCTACACCTTC	CASSLQGNNYGYTF
TRBV30	-	TRBJ1-1	-	TGTGCCTGGAGTGGGACAAAGGAAGCTTTCTTT	CAWSGTKEAFF
TRBV29-1	TRBD1	TRBJ2-7	-	TGCAGCGTTGTTCTGACAGGGTCCCACGAGCAGTACTTC	CSVVLTGSHEQYF
TRBV6-1	-	TRBJ2-1	-	TGTGCCAGCAGTGTTCCCGGTGAGCAGTTCTTC	CASSVPGEQFF
TRBV29-1	TRBD1	TRBJ2-4	once	TGCAGCGTTGAAGATCGAATCCCCCGACAGGGGCTAGCCAAAAACATTCAGTACTTC	CSVEDRIPRQGLAKNIQYF
TRBV9	-	TRBJ2-7	once	TGTGCCAGCAGCGTAGGTAATCCCGGCGAGCAGTACTTC	CASSVGNPGEQYF
TRBV10-3	TRBD2	TRBJ2-5	-	TGTGCCATCAGCGGGACTAGCGGGAGTGTAAAGACCCAGTACTTC	CAISGTSGSVKTQYF
TRBV29-1	-	TRBJ2-2	-	TGCAGCGCCCCGGGTGACGCCGGGGAGCTGTTTTTT	CSAPGDAGELFF
TRBV11-3	-	TRBJ2-7	-	TGTGCCAGCAGCCCCATAGCAGGGCCCTACGAGCAGTACTTC	CASSPIAGPYEQYF
TRBV19	-	TRBJ1-1	-	TGTGCCAGTAGGAGGGGTGAGCAAGCTTTCTTT	CASRRGEQAFF
TRBV2	TRBD2	TRBJ2-1	-	TGTGCCAGCAGGGAAACCCGGGACTACCCCTACAATGAGCAGTTCTTC	CASRETRDYPYNEQFF
TRBV5-4	TRBD1	TRBJ2-1	-	TGTGCCAGCAGCCCAAAAGCAGGGACAGGAACCTACAATGAGCAGTTCTTC	CASSPKAGTGTYNEQFF